The rows below give T cell receptor beta chains drawn from one sample of a study of T cell repertoires in cytomegalovirus infection. TCRdb independently ran MiXCR on the reads; one entry per CDR3 protein. The sample includes approximately 730,000 distinct CDR3 sequences, about 29% seen only once; the top ten take around 12%. The antigens for these receptors are not known. The sequencing used cultured CD8+ T cells from PBMCs, collected from culture after CMV antigen stimulation. All receptors derive from a human donor in good health (CMV status not recorded). Some clones in this sample may be carry-over from other donors' samples. Both conserved end residues are part of each CDR3. The D gene is left open where the match is weak. Size values are once, few and many counts, or a class for expanded clones, and some rows have none.

V gene: TRBV6-6
clone size: few
D gene: -
J gene: TRBJ1-2
CDR3 DNA: TGTGCCAGCAGTTATACCCCTGTTGAAGACTTTAACTATGGCTACACCTTC
CDR3 protein: CASSYTPVEDFNYGYTF

V gene: TRBV4-3
clone size: few
D gene: -
J gene: TRBJ1-4
CDR3 DNA: TGCGCCAGCAGCCTTGGGGATGGGGCCTTGAATGAAAAACTGTTTTTT
CDR3 protein: CASSLGDGALNEKLFF

V gene: TRBV29-1
clone size: -
D gene: TRBD1
J gene: TRBJ1-1
CDR3 DNA: TGTAGCGTTGACGGGACAGGGCTTGAAGCTTTCTTT
CDR3 protein: CSVDGTGLEAFF

V gene: TRBV10-1
clone size: -
D gene: -
J gene: TRBJ1-1
CDR3 DNA: TGCGCCAGCTCAGGGAGCGGTGGTGAAGCTTTCTTT
CDR3 protein: CASSGSGGEAFF

V gene: TRBV7-2
clone size: many
D gene: -
J gene: TRBJ2-3
CDR3 DNA: TGTGCCAGCAGCTTAGCGGGCCGGGGTTCCGATACGCAGTATTTT
CDR3 protein: CASSLAGRGSDTQYF

V gene: TRBV4-1
clone size: few
D gene: TRBD2
J gene: TRBJ2-3
CDR3 DNA: TGCGCCAGCAGCCAAGAGGGGAGCGGGGGGGTTCCAGATACGCAGTATTTT
CDR3 protein: CASSQEGSGGVPDTQYF

V gene: TRBV19
clone size: -
D gene: TRBD1
J gene: TRBJ2-1
CDR3 DNA: TGTGCCAGTAGCGGGACAGGGCTGTGGAATGAGCAGTTCTTC
CDR3 protein: CASSGTGLWNEQFF

V gene: TRBV7-2
clone size: many
D gene: -
J gene: TRBJ1-4
CDR3 DNA: TGTGCCAGCAGCTTAAGCGTGTGGGAGACGGTTAATGAAAAACTGTTTTTT
CDR3 protein: CASSLSVWETVNEKLFF

V gene: TRBV10-3
clone size: -
D gene: -
J gene: TRBJ2-6
CDR3 DNA: TGTGCCATCAGTGAGTCGGTGGGGATCTCTGGGGCCAACGTCCTGACTTTC
CDR3 protein: CAISESVGISGANVLTF

V gene: TRBV7-2
clone size: -
D gene: -
J gene: TRBJ1-2
CDR3 DNA: TGTGTCAGCCTCGCAACACTCCCCAACACGGAGGACTATGGCTACACCTTC
CDR3 protein: CVSLATLPNTEDYGYTF

V gene: TRBV7-9
clone size: few
D gene: -
J gene: TRBJ1-4
CDR3 DNA: TGTGCCAGCGGAGTCCCTTTCAAACTCGGACAGCTGAATGAAAAACTGTTTTTT
CDR3 protein: CASGVPFKLGQLNEKLFF

V gene: TRBV5-6
clone size: -
D gene: -
J gene: TRBJ2-5
CDR3 DNA: TGTGCCAGCAGCTTGGCCTGGGAAACGGAAGAGACCCAGTACTTC
CDR3 protein: CASSLAWETEETQYF

V gene: TRBV9
clone size: -
D gene: -
J gene: TRBJ2-3
CDR3 DNA: TGTGCCAGCAGCGTAGAAGGTCGCCTCACAGATACGCAGTATTTT
CDR3 protein: CASSVEGRLTDTQYF

V gene: TRBV27
clone size: -
D gene: -
J gene: TRBJ1-1
CDR3 DNA: TGTGCCAGCAGCTTACTCGACAGTAACACTGAAGCTTTCTTT
CDR3 protein: CASSLLDSNTEAFF